The rows below give T cell receptor beta chains drawn from one sample of a study of identical twins. MiXCR, run by TCRdb on the 5' RACE reads, gives a single entry per CDR3 protein. The data hold about 790,000 distinct CDR3 sequences, with approximately 18% observed a single time. The same sample was also studied in work on T cells expressing NK-cell markers.

The material sequenced was PBMCs. Every receptor here comes from a woman aged 18-29 years in good health. The CDR3 runs from the conserved cysteine through the conserved F or W. A D gene is named only where the DNA matches it firmly. Rows may omit the clone size; those that give it use once, few, many or a size class.

cdr3_aa cdr3_nt clone_size d_call j_call v_call
CSVGGGTGTDTQYF TGCAGCGTGGGGGGAGGAACCGGCACAGATACGCAGTATTTT many - TRBJ2-3 TRBV29-1
CAISERRGISYNEQFF TGTGCCATCAGTGAGCGTCGCGGGATCTCCTACAATGAGCAGTTCTTC - - TRBJ2-1 TRBV10-3
CASKRGFGGTEAFF TGTGCCAGTAAAAGAGGGTTTGGCGGCACTGAAGCTTTCTTT few - TRBJ1-1 TRBV6-1
CASSLRGLAAAFQFF TGTGCCAGCAGCCTCCGGGGACTAGCGGCGGCTTTTCAGTTCTTC few TRBD2 TRBJ2-1 TRBV7-2
CSASNEANYGYTF TGCAGTGCTAGCAACGAGGCTAACTATGGCTACACCTTC - - TRBJ1-2 TRBV20-1
CASSLAGVRGYTF TGTGCCAGCAGTTTAGCCGGGGTGAGAGGCTACACCTTC many - TRBJ1-2 TRBV12-3/TRBV12-4
CASSQTQWDTQYF TGCGCCAGCAGCCAGACCCAGTGGGATACGCAGTATTTT few - TRBJ2-3 TRBV10-1
CASSFDRLGQFF TGTGCCAGCAGTTTCGACAGACTCGGGCAGTTCTTC - - TRBJ2-1 TRBV12-3/TRBV12-4
CASSTRGSMNTEAFF TGTGCCAGCTCTACCAGGGGCTCGATGAACACTGAAGCTTTCTTT - - TRBJ1-1 TRBV2
CASSRVTSGQNIQYF TGTGCCAGCAGCCGAGTCACTAGCGGTCAAAACATTCAGTACTTC - TRBD2 TRBJ2-4 TRBV6-1
CASSPPNGGYNEQFF TGTGCCAGCTCACCCCCCAATGGTGGCTACAATGAGCAGTTCTTC few - TRBJ2-1 TRBV18
CASSKGQGRREAFF TGTGCCAGCAGCAAGGGACAGGGTCGCCGGGAAGCTTTCTTT many TRBD1 TRBJ1-1 TRBV6-1
CASRDHHNYGYTF TGTGCCAGCAGGGATCATCATAACTATGGCTACACCTTC - - TRBJ1-2 TRBV9
CASSQELAGGYEQYF TGCGCCAGCAGCCAAGAGCTAGCGGGGGGGTACGAGCAGTACTTC few TRBD2 TRBJ2-7 TRBV4-3
CASGSPTGDYGYTF TGTGCTAGTGGTTCTCCGACTGGTGACTATGGCTACACCTTC few - TRBJ1-2 TRBV12-5
CASSYSVGRAPFF TGTGCCAGCAGTTACTCGGTCGGTCGTGCCCCGTTCTTC - - TRBJ2-1 TRBV6-5
CASSFAVSQGGTQYF TGTGCCAGCAGCTTTGCGGTGTCCCAAGGGGGGACCCAGTACTTC - - TRBJ2-5 TRBV5-5